Below, 25 T cell receptor beta chains from the same sample are listed, as sequenced in a study of cytomegalovirus exposure and HLA in healthy donors. PCR employed 60 Vbeta and 13 Jbeta primers. Generated by immunoSEQ multiplex PCR, the TCRdb table keeps only in-frame clones and is missing some. Of about 80,000 clones listed, approximately 65% are singletons. What was sequenced was PBMCs. The receptors originated from a male donor in good health and CMV-seropositive.

The genes are TRBV27 and TRBJ1-1; D unclear. Between the trimmed V and J ends, which lost 2 bases and 3 bases, there was a span of 13 bases. CDR3 size: 15 residues. From germline, CDR1 is MNHEY and CDR2 SMNVEV (reference sequence). In DNA, the CDR3 is TGTGCCAGCAGTTTACTCCCCGGAGGTCACACTGAAGCTTTCTTT. As protein: CASSLLPGGHTEAFF.

This clone was counted a few times. The DNA for the CDR3 is TGTGCCAGCAGCTTGGACCGGTCGACTAGCGGGAGGAATGAGCAGTTCTTC. Protein sequence: CASSLDRSTSGRNEQFF. The chain links TRBV5-6 to TRBJ2-1, with 13 bases that match TRBD2. J lost 7 bases, V lost 0 bases, and 7 bases had no gene match. CDR3 length equals 17 residues. In germline, CDR1 is SGHDT, CDR2 YYEEEE.

This chain joins TRBV27 and TRBJ2-5; the D gene is possibly TRBD1 (6 bases). This CDR3 contains 15 residues. Germline V gene lookup returns CDR1 MNHEY and CDR2 SMNVEV (reference sequence). Trimming took 3 bases from V and 5 from J, leaving 16 bases between them. The CDR3 coding sequence is TGTGCCAGCAGTTTGGGGGCTAGCCGGTCGGAGACCCAGTACTTC. Translation: CASSLGASRSETQYF.

This chain uses TRBV28 with TRBJ1-5; D perhaps matches TRBD1 (5 bases). The CDR3 runs to 16 residues. Trimming stripped 6 bases from V and 2 bases from J, with 17 bases between. Germline CDR1 is MDHEN and CDR2 is SYDVKM. Here the CDR3 DNA reads TGTGCCAGCAGAAGGTGGGGACGCGGGGGCAATCAGCCCCAGCATTTT. It yields the protein CASRRWGRGGNQPQHF.

On this clone itself: Mismatch with germline at one junction end may stem from a read error. V is TRBV7-9 and J is TRBJ2-5, with TRBD1 as a possible D gene (6 bases). Per germline, CDR1 SEHNR and CDR2 FQNEAQ (reference sequence). This CDR3 is 11 amino acids long. CDR3 region: CASSRTVVPHF. CDR3 DNA: TGTGCCAGCAGCCGGACAGTCGTACCGCACTTC.

This clone is a singleton in its sample. V gene TRBV11-1 combines with J gene TRBJ2-5; 7 bases line up with TRBD1. V was clipped by 2 bases and J by 4 bases; unmatched bases: 10. Germline-derived CDR1 and CDR2 are SGHAT and FQDESV (reference sequence). The CDR3 length is 16 residues. CDR3 nucleotide sequence: TGTGCCAGCAGCTTACAACTCTCTGCAGGGGGAGAGACCCAGTACTTC. Its translation: CASSLQLSAGGETQYF. Complete variable domain (other parts from reference TRBV11-1 and TRBJ2-5): EAEVAQSPRYKITEKSQAVAFWCDPISGHATLYWYRQILGQGPELLVQFQDESVVDDSQLPKDRFSAERLKGVDSTLKIQPAELGDSAMYLCASSLQLSAGGETQYFGPGTRLLVL.

This clone came up a few times. The chain joins TRBV18 to TRBJ1-1, with 7 nucleotides matching TRBD1. V lost 4 bases, J lost 7 bases, and 9 bases stayed unmatched. This CDR3 region has 14 residues. From germline, CDR1 is KGHSH and CDR2 LQKENI. CDR3 coding DNA: TGTGCCAGCTCACGCACCCAGGGGGATAGTGAAGCTTTCTTT. Translated: CASSRTQGDSEAFF. The whole variable domain, filled in from reference TRBV18 and TRBJ1-1, reads NAGVMQNPRHLVRRRGQEARLRCSPMKGHSHVYWYRQLPEEGLKFMVYLQKENIIDESGMPKERFSAEFPKEGPSILRIQQVVRGDSAAYFCASSRTQGDSEAFFGQGTRLTVV.

This clone was counted a few times. The rearrangement links TRBV28 to TRBJ2-7, with TRBD1 matching 9 bases. The length of the CDR3 is 14 residues. Germline assignment: CDR1 MDHEN and CDR2 SYDVKM. V gave up 5 bases and J gave up 4 bases; unmatched junction bases: 6. The CDR3, as DNA: TGTGCCAGCAGTGCCGCGGGACAGGGATACGAGCAGTACTTC. Translating gives CASSAAGQGYEQYF.

The rearrangement links TRBV11-2 to TRBJ2-7; unclear D gene. V lost 0 bases, J lost 5 bases, and 8 bases lay in between. Germline CDR1 is SGHAT and CDR2 is FQNNGV. This CDR3 comprises 13 residues. The CDR3 spells CASSLDRKNEQYF. The DNA of the CDR3 is TGTGCCAGCAGCTTAGATAGAAAAAACGAGCAGTACTTC.

This clone came up once. J is TRBJ2-1 and V is TRBV6-5, with D tentatively TRBD2 (6 bases). V dropped 0 bases and J dropped 10 bases, with 10 bases sitting between them. The CDR3 spans 13 residues. Per germline, CDR1 MNHEY and CDR2 SVGAGI. CDR3: CASSYSVEGEQFF. The CDR3 DNA reads TGTGCCAGCAGTTACTCAGTGGAGGGGGAGCAGTTCTTC.

The V gene is TRBV6-1, the J gene TRBJ2-2; 8 bases line up with TRBD1. Trimming removed 4 bases from V and 7 bases from J; junction bases left unmatched: 8. The germline V gene encodes CDR1 MNHNS and CDR2 SASEGT. The CDR3 consists of 15 residues. CDR3 DNA: TGTGCCAGCAGTGGAAGCAGGGGGCAGAACGGGGAGCTGTTTTTT. It yields the protein CASSGSRGQNGELFF.

The rearrangement uses TRBV5-1 and TRBJ2-5; D might be TRBD2 (6 bases). Germline values: CDR1 SGHRS, CDR2 YFSETQ. The CDR3 consists of 16 residues. V gave up 4 bases and J gave up 4 bases, with 20 bases separating them. The CDR3 spells CASSREGGIRVETQYF. CDR3 in DNA: TGCGCCAGCAGCCGGGAAGGCGGGATCAGAGTAGAGACCCAGTACTTC.

The J gene is TRBJ2-3, the V gene TRBV19, with TRBD1 identical over 7 bases. V shed 6 bases and J 5 bases; nucleotides not matched to a gene: 8. CDR1 and CDR2 from the germline V gene are LNHDA and SQIVND (reference sequence). The CDR3 totals 14 residues. CDR3 sequence (DNA): TGTGCCAGTAGCTACCGGGGACAGCAAGATACGCAGTATTTT. It specifies CASSYRGQQDTQYF.

This chain links TRBV11-3 with TRBJ2-3; 8 nucleotides match TRBD2. Germline CDR1 reads SGHNT; CDR2 reads YENEEA. This CDR3 comprises 16 residues. V lost 5 bases to trimming and J lost 2 bases; unmatched junction nucleotides: 9. CDR3 DNA: TGTGCCAGCAGCCTAGGCGGGGGGACCCTCACAGATACGCAGTATTTT. It translates to CASSLGGGTLTDTQYF.

This clone was detected once. This sequence joins TRBV28 and TRBJ1-5, with 7 bases aligning to TRBD1. From germline, CDR1 is MDHEN and CDR2 SYDVKM. Trimming cost V 6 bases and J 0 bases; bases outside gene matches: 8. The CDR3 sequence is 16 residues long. DNA for the CDR3: TGTGCCAGCAGCCCCACACAGGGGAATAGCAATCAGCCCCAGCATTTT. Translated: CASSPTQGNSNQPQHF.

The rearrangement links TRBV10-3 to TRBJ2-5, with 8 bases aligning to TRBD2. V lost 7 bases to trimming and J lost 0 bases; unmatched junction nucleotides: 7. The CDR3 spans 15 residues. Looked up from germline, CDR1 is ENHRY and CDR2 is SYGVKD. CDR3: CAITDAAGDQETQYF. The DNA of the CDR3 is TGTGCCATCACCGATGCAGCGGGGGACCAAGAGACCCAGTACTTC.

There are a few counts of this clone. CDR3 sequence reads: CSVEVGGAGGTGELFF. The CDR3 coding sequence is TGCAGCGTTGAAGTAGGTGGGGCAGGGGGCACCGGGGAGCTGTTTTTT. The chain joins TRBV29-1 to TRBJ2-2; 7 bases agree with TRBD1. There are 16 residues in the CDR3. Germline lookup yields CDR1 SQVTM and CDR2 ANQGSEA. After removal of 1 base from V and 4 bases from J, the junction contained 9 bases not matched to a gene.

V gene TRBV5-8 combines with J gene TRBJ2-2, with D hard to call. Germline V gives CDR1 SGHTS, CDR2 YDEGEE. The CDR3 sequence is 14 residues long. Trimming shortened V by 0 bases and J by 2 bases, and 5 bases separated the two germline ends. The CDR3 nucleotides are TGTGCCAGCAGCTTGGCTCCTAACACCGGGGAGCTGTTTTTT. Translated: CASSLAPNTGELFF.

This chain uses TRBV28 with TRBJ2-3, with D tentatively TRBD2 (6 bases). Trimming shortened V by 3 bases and J by 2 bases, and 9 bases separated the two germline ends. The CDR3 contains 14 residues. CDR1 MDHEN and CDR2 SYDVKM come from the germline V gene. CDR3 in DNA: TGTGCCAGCAGTTTTGGCGGGGTCACAGATACGCAGTATTTT. Translating it yields CASSFGGVTDTQYF. Full variable domain (outside the CDR3, taken from reference TRBV28 and TRBJ2-3): DVKVTQSSRYLVKRTGEKVFLECVQDMDHENMFWYRQDPGLGLRLIYFSYDVKMKEKGDIPEGYSVSREKKERFSLILESASTNQTSMYLCASSFGGVTDTQYFGPGTRLTVL.

This sequence joins TRBV5-1 and TRBJ2-2; a weak D match, TRBD2 (6 bases). The germline CDR1 and CDR2 sequences are SGHRS and YFSETQ. The CDR3 extends over 13 amino acids. Trimming removed 3 bases at V and 4 bases at J, with 7 bases between. For the CDR3, the DNA is TGCGCCAGCAGCTGGGAGGTCACCGGGGAGCTGTTTTTT. This codes for CASSWEVTGELFF.

The V and J genes are TRBV30 and TRBJ2-7, with 11 bases fitting TRBD1. CDR3 length equals 15 residues. J was trimmed by 4 bases and V by 3 bases; bases with no gene match: 8. From germline, CDR1 is GTSNPN and CDR2 SVGIG (reference sequence). Written as DNA, the CDR3 is TGTGCCTGGAGCGAAGGACAGGGGGCCCTTTACGAGCAGTACTTC. Amino acids: CAWSEGQGALYEQYF.

There are a few counts of this clone. The genes are TRBV28 and TRBJ1-1; TRBD1 matches 12 bases. Germline V gene lookup returns CDR1 MDHEN and CDR2 SYDVKM. CDR3 size: 14 residues. V was clipped by 8 bases and J by 4 bases; unmatched bases: 5. CDR3 DNA sequence: TGTGCCAGCTCGGGGACAGGGGGCTTCACTGAAGCTTTCTTT. This translates into CASSGTGGFTEAFF.

V usage is TRBV9 and J usage is TRBJ2-7; the D gene is possibly TRBD2 (6 bases). Germline assignment: CDR1 SGDLS and CDR2 YYNGEE. This CDR3 comprises 14 residues. V was cut by 2 bases and J by 4 bases, with 13 bases left in between. The CDR3 protein is CASSVLGGEYEQYF. DNA of the CDR3: TGTGCCAGCAGCGTCCTAGGAGGGGAGTACGAGCAGTACTTC.

The genes are TRBV15 and TRBJ2-1, with 10 bases fitting TRBD2. Unmatched junction bases numbered 7, after V lost 4 bases and J lost 7 bases. Per germline, CDR1 LNHNV and CDR2 YYDKDF (reference sequence). This CDR3 contains 15 residues. CDR3 sequence reads: CATSMVAGGRNEQFF. In DNA form, the CDR3 reads TGTGCCACCAGCATGGTAGCGGGAGGTAGAAATGAGCAGTTCTTC. The full variable domain, rest sourced from reference TRBV15 and TRBJ2-1, is DAMVIQNPRYQVTQFGKPVTLSCSQTLNHNVMYWYQQKSSQAPKLLFHYYDKDFNNEADTPDNFQSRRPNTSFCFLDIRSPGLGDTAMYLCATSMVAGGRNEQFFGPGTRLTVL.

This chain links TRBV18 with TRBJ2-6; maybe TRBD1 (6 bases). The V end lost 4 bases, the J end lost 0 bases, and 10 bases lay between the germline ends. The CDR3 loop spans 16 amino acids. Germline V gene lookup returns CDR1 KGHSH and CDR2 LQKENI. CDR3 sequence: CASSLTGSSGANVLTF. The CDR3 DNA reads TGTGCCAGCTCACTAACAGGGAGCTCTGGGGCCAACGTCCTGACTTTC. Full variable domain (remainder filled in from reference TRBV18 and TRBJ2-6): NAGVMQNPRHLVRRRGQEARLRCSPMKGHSHVYWYRQLPEEGLKFMVYLQKENIIDESGMPKERFSAEFPKEGPSILRIQQVVRGDSAAYFCASSLTGSSGANVLTFGAGSRLTVL.